This passage covers 2 T cell receptor beta chains from one sample sequenced in a study of CXCR3-negative and CXCR3-positive naive CD8 T cells. Study observations and caveats: Naive cells positive for CXCR3 carried more hydrophobic TRB CDR3s than CXCR3-negative ones.

UMI-labeled 5' RACE TRB cDNA libraries were prepared from the cells. Reanalyzing the 5' RACE reads, TCRdb keeps one entry per CDR3 protein, without DNA. The sample table sets out about 98,000 distinct CDR3 sequences. No antigen has been assigned to these receptors. Sequences were obtained from naive CXCR3+ CD8+ T cells from blood. Subset of the sample: CD45RO-CCR7+CD27+CD95- naive CD8+ T cells expressing CXCR3 (TNR3+). Every receptor here comes from a human donor in good health. Some clones in this sample may be carry-over from other donors' samples.

The V gene is TRBV29-1, the J gene TRBJ2-7. Per the germline V gene, CDR1 is SQVTM and CDR2 is ANQGSEA. The CDR3 has 14 amino acids. The chain's CDR3 is CSVEDEGGFYEQYF.

The chain uses TRBV7-9 and TRBJ1-3; TCRdb's assignment of TRBD1 cannot be checked, as there is no DNA. The V gene's germline CDR1 is SEHNR and CDR2 FQNEAQ (reference sequence). The CDR3 is made up of 15 amino acids. CDR3: CASSTTGGGLNTIYF.